Only a few counts were recorded for the clone carrying this T cell receptor beta chain. These data belong to a study of molecular identifiers for immune sequencing clone quantification. About the study: Replicate experiments divided RNA from around 20,000 or 100,000 naive CD8 cells into five parts and sequenced four.

The germline V gene has CDR1 SGHNT and CDR2 YENEEA. The CDR3 has 15 amino acids. Deletions cut 3 bases from V and 7 bases from J, with 16 bases between. Libraries from naive CD8 cells were generated from roughly 18,000 to 920,000 sorted cells (with 10%, 30% or 50% RNA). Preparation of the bulk TCR libraries relied on previously described methods and listed TCR primers. Via MiXCR, TCRdb re-called the PCR reads, giving one row per CDR3 protein. The repertoire holds 45,000 to 60,000 distinct CDR3 sequences, with approximately 40% as singletons. This receptor was taken from a human donor in good health. Some libraries in this study had Jurkat cell RNA spiked in. The chain is built from TRBV11-3 and TRBJ2-1; tentative D call: TRBD2 (6 bases). The specimen sequenced was naive CD8+ T cells from blood, with Jurkat cell RNA spiked in. Subset reported: FACS-sorted CD8+CD4-CCR7+CD45RA+ naive T cells. CDR3 sequence (DNA): TGTGCCAGCAGCTTGGGACGGTCGGGAGCGAATGAGCAGTTCTTC. Translating gives CASSLGRSGANEQFF.